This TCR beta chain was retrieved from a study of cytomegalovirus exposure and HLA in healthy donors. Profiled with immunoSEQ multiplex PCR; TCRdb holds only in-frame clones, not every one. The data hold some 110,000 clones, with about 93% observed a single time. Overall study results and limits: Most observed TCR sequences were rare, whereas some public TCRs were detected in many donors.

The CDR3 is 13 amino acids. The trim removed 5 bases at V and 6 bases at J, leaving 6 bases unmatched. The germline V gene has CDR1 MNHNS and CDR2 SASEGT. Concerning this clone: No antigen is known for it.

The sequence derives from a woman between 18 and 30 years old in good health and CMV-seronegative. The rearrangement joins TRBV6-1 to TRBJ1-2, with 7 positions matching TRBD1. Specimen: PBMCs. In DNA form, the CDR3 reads TGTGCCAGCAGTCACCGGGACAGAGATGGCTACACCTTC. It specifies CASSHRDRDGYTF.